These 16 T cell receptor beta chains originate from one sample sequenced in a study of T cell repertoires in cytomegalovirus infection. Their target antigens are unknown. TCRdb re-derived calls from the reads in MiXCR, one entry per CDR3 protein. The sample lists about half a million distinct CDR3 sequences; about 33% were seen once. Sequenced here: cultured PBMCs, sampled from culture after CMV antigen stimulation. Receptor source: a human donor in good health (CMV status not recorded). Some clones in this sample may be carry-over from other donors' samples.

This clonotype was counted only a few times. The rearrangement joins TRBV11-1 to TRBJ2-1; 12 nucleotides match TRBD2. Trimming at V came to 4 bases and at J to 8 bases, leaving 3 bases not matched to a gene. This CDR3 is built from 14 residues. Germline assignment: CDR1 SGHAT and CDR2 FQDESV (reference sequence). Here the CDR3 reads CASSSRLAGDEQFF. CDR3 bases: TGTGCCAGCAGCTCCAGACTAGCGGGAGATGAGCAGTTCTTC. The variable domain in full, with the rest retrieved from reference TRBV11-1 and TRBJ2-1, is EAEVAQSPRYKITEKSQAVAFWCDPISGHATLYWYRQILGQGPELLVQFQDESVVDDSQLPKDRFSAERLKGVDSTLKIQPAELGDSAMYLCASSSRLAGDEQFFGPGTRLTVL.

Many counts were recorded for this clonotype. V usage is TRBV7-2 and J usage is TRBJ2-7, with 15 bases lining up with TRBD2. Germline V lookup: CDR1 SGHTA, CDR2 FQGNSA. The CDR3 consists of 17 residues. Trimming cost V 3 bases and J 5 bases; bases outside gene matches: 8. CDR3 residues: CASSLGLAGGYRDEQYF. As DNA, the CDR3 is TGTGCCAGCAGCTTGGGACTAGCGGGAGGCTACCGGGACGAGCAGTACTTC.

V is TRBV7-6 and J is TRBJ1-1, with D unclear. Germline V gene sequence: CDR1 SGHVS, CDR2 FNYEAQ. CDR3 size: 17 residues. Between the trimmed V and J ends, which lost 0 bases and 2 bases, there was a span of 16 bases. CDR3 region: CASSLARLERLNTEAFF. The CDR3 DNA sequence: TGTGCCAGCAGCTTAGCAAGGCTTGAACGTCTAAACACTGAAGCTTTCTTT.

This clonotype was detected many times. This chain joins TRBV7-2 and TRBJ2-4; D gene unclear. Trimming left V 8 bases short and J 8 bases short, with 10 bases between. CDR3 length: 11 amino acids. The V gene's germline CDR1 is SGHTA and CDR2 FQGNSA. The CDR3 coding sequence is TGTGCCAGCCGGCTCATGGACATTCAGTACTTC. As protein: CASRLMDIQYF.

The genes are TRBV6-2 or TRBV6-3 and TRBJ1-1, with D perhaps TRBD1 (5 bases). CDR1 MNHEY and CDR2 SVGEGT come from the germline V gene. CDR3 length: 19 residues. V was pared by 0 bases and J by 3 bases, with 23 bases between. CDR3 DNA sequence: TGTGCCAGCAGTTACTCGAAATCTGGGGAGCGGGGGAGGGACACTGAAGCTTTCTTT. Translated: CASSYSKSGERGRDTEAFF.

This clonotype was detected only once. The chain combines TRBV20-1 with TRBJ2-3; D unresolved. Germline V lookup: CDR1 DFQATT, CDR2 SNEGSKA (reference sequence). This CDR3 contains 15 residues. With 3 bases removed from V and 6 bases from J, the gap between germline ends came to 19 bases. The CDR3 sequence is CSASPRAPRSDTQYF. The CDR3 nucleotides read TGCAGTGCTAGTCCCCGGGCTCCCCGTTCGGATACGCAGTATTTT.

This clonotype was observed at least ten times. The CDR3 DNA sequence: TGTGCCAGCAGCTCCCAGTCAGGGAATCAGCCCCAGCATTTT. This encodes CASSSQSGNQPQHF. V gene TRBV7-2 combines with J gene TRBJ1-5, with D possibly matching TRBD1 (5 bases). Germline V gene sequence: CDR1 SGHTA, CDR2 FQGNSA. The V and J ends lost 4 bases and 4 bases respectively, with 11 bases between them. CDR3 length equals 14 residues.

This clonotype was recorded at least ten times. The chain uses TRBV28 and TRBJ1-5; possible D gene TRBD1, 5 bases. Germline CDR1 is MDHEN and CDR2 is SYDVKM. The CDR3 has 14 amino acids. Trimming took off 6 bases at V and 0 bases at J, with 9 bases between the two ends. CDR3 sequence reads: CASRPGNSNQPQHF. For the CDR3, the DNA is TGTGCCAGCAGGCCAGGGAATAGCAATCAGCCCCAGCATTTT.

This clonotype has more than one count but fewer than ten. CDR3 loop: CASSYSPSPETQYF. The CDR3 nucleotides are TGTGCCAGCAGTTACTCACCTAGCCCAGAGACCCAGTACTTC. The gene calls are TRBV6-5 and TRBJ2-5; TRBD2 is a possible D gene (5 bases). With 0 bases removed from V and 4 bases from J, the gap between germline ends came to 9 bases. Germline CDR1 is MNHEY and CDR2 is SVGAGI. The CDR3 covers 14 residues.

There are a few counts of this clonotype. The chain links TRBV29-1 to TRBJ2-1, with TRBD2 identical over 15 bases. Trimming took 5 bases from V and 8 from J; bases not matched to a gene: 4. The germline V gene encodes CDR1 SQVTM and CDR2 ANQGSEA. This CDR3 is 14 amino acids long. DNA of the CDR3: TGCAGCGTTAACGGACTAGCGGGAGGGGATGAGCAGTTCTTC. Its translation: CSVNGLAGGDEQFF.

Many counts were recorded for this clonotype. The J gene is TRBJ1-5, the V gene TRBV7-2; TRBD1 matches 7 bases. Germline V gene lookup returns CDR1 SGHTA and CDR2 FQGNSA. Germline trimming cut 1 base from V and 4 bases from J; bases unmatched to any gene: 4. This CDR3 region has 15 residues. The CDR3 sequence: CASSLEWDSNQPQHF. The CDR3 region has the DNA TGTGCCAGCAGCTTAGAATGGGACAGTAATCAGCCCCAGCATTTT.

This clonotype has a handful of counts. This rearrangement joins TRBV28 to TRBJ1-1, with TRBD1 as a possible D gene (6 bases). V lost 8 bases to trimming and J lost 0 bases, with 13 bases between them. There are 14 residues in the CDR3. Germline V lookup: CDR1 MDHEN, CDR2 SYDVKM. The DNA of the CDR3 is TGTGCCAGCTGCCGGAGGGGGTTGAACACTGAAGCTTTCTTT. Translated, it gives CASCRRGLNTEAFF. The full variable domain, with the rest looked up from reference TRBV28 and TRBJ1-1, is DVKVTQSSRYLVKRTGEKVFLECVQDMDHENMFWYRQDPGLGLRLIYFSYDVKMKEKGDIPEGYSVSREKKERFSLILESASTNQTSMYLCASCRRGLNTEAFFGQGTRLTVV.

This clonotype was found a few times. J is TRBJ1-1 and V is TRBV12-3 or TRBV12-4; 8 positions match TRBD1. Trimming cost V 5 bases and J 3 bases; bases outside gene matches: 11. The CDR3 covers 16 residues. CDR3 in DNA: TGTGCCAGCAGTCCCCCTCCCGGGACAGGATACACTGAAGCTTTCTTT. Translated: CASSPPPGTGYTEAFF.

This clonotype was observed a single time. Because the CDR3's place on the DNA is in doubt, the DNA is left out and the CDR3 is given as listed by TCRdb. V and J are TRBV6-2 or TRBV6-3 and TRBJ2-7; the table's D gene call, TRBD2, was not cross checked with the DNA. The CDR3 contains 16 residues when both ends are counted. The germline CDR1 and CDR2 sequences are MNHEY and SVGEGT. The CDR3 region is CASSSSVAGVGYEQYF.

This clonotype has only a few counts. CDR3 sequence (DNA): TGCGCCAGCAGCTTGGATCCGGGGGCGGGTGGCTACACCTTC. It is translated as CASSLDPGAGGYTF. The rearrangement links TRBV5-1 to TRBJ1-2; D is perhaps TRBD1 (6 bases). The CDR3 extends over 14 amino acids. Germline values: CDR1 SGHRS, CDR2 YFSETQ. Trimming stripped 0 bases from V and 7 bases from J, with 13 bases between.

The chain is built from TRBV7-3 and TRBJ2-3; 14 nucleotides agree with TRBD2. The CDR3 contains 16 residues. In germline, CDR1 is SGHTA, CDR2 FQGTGA. The V and J ends lost 4 bases and 4 bases, in that order; junction bases with no gene match: 4. CDR3 residues: CASSSKTSGRADTQYF. CDR3 nucleotide sequence: TGTGCCAGCAGCTCAAAGACTAGCGGGAGGGCAGATACGCAGTATTTT.